The rows below give T cell receptor beta chains drawn from one sample of a study of T cells in Graves' hyperthyroidism and ophthalmopathy. TCRdb processed the multiplex PCR reads anew with MiXCR; each CDR3 protein has one entry. Seen here are some 550,000 distinct CDR3 sequences, 16% observed once, and the top ten hold under 3.5%. Material: blood. These receptors originate from a woman aged 40 to 49 with Graves' ophthalmopathy. Both conserved end residues are part of each CDR3. D genes are given only for firm matches. A clone size is listed for some rows: how often the clone was seen (once, few, many), or a class if it is expanded.

>TRBJ2-2|-|TRBV27|-
TGTGCCAGCAGTCGTAATGGAGGGGGCGCGACCGGGGAGCTGTTTTTT
CASSRNGGGATGELFF
>TRBJ2-5|many|TRBV20-1|TRBD2
TGCAGTGCTAGAGCCAGGACTAGCGGGGGCCAAGAGACCCAGTACTTC
CSARARTSGGQETQYF
>TRBJ2-2|few|TRBV3-1|TRBD2
TGTGCCAGCAGCCACACTTACGGGGGGGCCTTGAACACCGGGGAGCTGTTTTTT
CASSHTYGGALNTGELFF
>TRBJ1-2|many|TRBV27|TRBD1
TGTGCCAGCAGTCCGTGGACAGGGGACGGCTATGGCTACACCTTC
CASSPWTGDGYGYTF
>TRBJ1-1|many|TRBV6-1|TRBD1
TGTGCCAGCAGGGTACAGGGGGGTGGGATGAACACTGAAGCTTTCTTT
CASRVQGGGMNTEAFF
>TRBJ1-2|many|TRBV7-9|TRBD1
TGTGCCAGCAGCCCTGGGACAGGGCGCGGCTACACCTTC
CASSPGTGRGYTF
>TRBJ2-3|many|TRBV28|-
TGTGCCAGCAGTTATGAAAACTATCTCACAGATACGCAGTATTTT
CASSYENYLTDTQYF
>TRBJ2-3|-|TRBV12-3/TRBV12-4|TRBD2
TGTGCCAGCAGGCCCGACTTTGGGCGGGGGGCGATAGATACGCAGTATTTT
CASRPDFGRGAIDTQYF
>TRBJ2-1|many|TRBV20-1|TRBD2
TGCAGTGCTAGTCACCCTAGCGGGAGGAAGTTCTTC
CSASHPSGRKFF
>TRBJ1-1|many|TRBV30|-
TGTGCCTGGAGGGCCCGCGGAAACTTGAACACTGAAGCTTTCTTT
CAWRARGNLNTEAFF
>TRBJ2-3|many|TRBV11-2|TRBD1
TGTGCCAGCAGCTTAGCTCGGTTCGGACAGGCAAAGTGGCATACGCAGTATTTT
CASSLARFGQAKWHTQYF
>TRBJ2-3|many|TRBV20-1|-
TGCAGTGCTAGGGGAATCCTACTTAGCACAGATACGCAGTATTTT
CSARGILLSTDTQYF
>TRBJ2-7|-|TRBV2|TRBD1
TGTGCCAGCAGACCGGGACAGGCATCCTACGAGCAGTACTTC
CASRPGQASYEQYF
>TRBJ1-5|once|TRBV10-3|-
TGTGCCATCAGCAAGGACTGGGATTATAGCAATCAGCCCCAGCATTTT
CAISKDWDYSNQPQHF
>TRBJ2-2|few|TRBV6-5|TRBD1
TGTGCCAGCAGTTTCTCCGGTTTACGGACAGGGCAAAGGACCGGGGAGCTGTTTTTT
CASSFSGLRTGQRTGELFF
>TRBJ2-1|many|TRBV20-1|TRBD2
TGCAGTGCTAGACTAGCGGGAGCCTACTCAGTACAGGGTGAGCAGTTCTTC
CSARLAGAYSVQGEQFF
>TRBJ2-1|-|TRBV27|TRBD2
TGTGCCAGCAGCCCTAAAGGGGGACTAGAAAACTACAATGAGCAGTTCTTC
CASSPKGGLENYNEQFF
>TRBJ2-5|-|TRBV29-1|-
TGCAGCGCCCCAACAAATTCGCTCCAAGAGACCCAGTACTTC
CSAPTNSLQETQYF
>TRBJ1-2|few|TRBV30|-
TGTGCCTGGATGGGAGACAGAGTCTATGGCTACACCTTC
CAWMGDRVYGYTF
>TRBJ2-7|many|TRBV28|TRBD1
TGTGCCAGCAGTCCAGGACAGGCTACCTACGAGCAGTACTTC
CASSPGQATYEQYF
>TRBJ2-3|few|TRBV7-9|TRBD1
TGTGCCAGCAGGGCCCGGGACAGGGGCACAGATACGCAGTATTTT
CASRARDRGTDTQYF
>TRBJ2-5|-|TRBV20-1|-
TGCAGTGTTGAGCGAGTGCGGGAGACCCAGTACTTC
CSVERVRETQYF
>TRBJ1-6|few|TRBV19|-
TGTGCCAGTAGTCCATCCGGGGGGGGCCTGTCACCCCTCCACTTT
CASSPSGGGLSPLHF
>TRBJ1-1|many|TRBV20-1|-
TGCAGTGCCTCCAGACCGAACACTGAAGCTTTCTTT
CSASRPNTEAFF
>TRBJ2-1|many|TRBV7-9|-
TGTGCCAGCAGCCCTCTCGACAGGTTCTACAATGAGCAGTTCTTC
CASSPLDRFYNEQFF
>TRBJ1-3|-|TRBV19|-
TGTGCCTCAACTTCACACCTTCCACCGCGAGGAAACACCATATATTTT
CASTSHLPPRGNTIYF
>TRBJ2-3|many|TRBV28|-
TGTGCCAGCAACCGACAGCCACCACGCACAGATACGCAGTATTTT
CASNRQPPRTDTQYF
>TRBJ1-5|few|TRBV6-2/TRBV6-3|-
TGTGCCAGCAGTTACTCGGGGGAGTATCAGCCCCAGCATTTT
CASSYSGEYQPQHF
>TRBJ1-6|-|TRBV18|-
TGTGCCAGCTCCACGTTCGGGCTTGATAATTCACCCCTCCACTTT
CASSTFGLDNSPLHF
>TRBJ2-2|-|TRBV27|-
TGTGCCAGCAGACTACAGGGATTCACCGGGGAGCTGTTTTTT
CASRLQGFTGELFF
>TRBJ1-1|many|TRBV30|-
TGTGCCTGGAGCGCTTCTTACACTGAAGCTTTCTTT
CAWSASYTEAFF